Included here is one T cell receptor (beta chain) sequence, with context. The sample holds a few counts of this clone. There is no known antigen for this receptor. No base qualities exist here, and no much larger clone lies one base off it. The sample originates from a study of T cell responses to AZD1222 COVID-19 vaccine (dated by TCRdb to 2020 to 2023). With regard to the full study: AZD1222 recipients with second doses at about 4 weeks or about 12 weeks were pooled, because spike-specific TCR depth and breadth did not differ between schedules. A total of 230 to 250 trial participants underwent TCR sequencing, of whom about 210 had received two doses of AZD1222 and some 26 had received two doses of the MenACWY control vaccine. Enrollment into the trials was organized by age into subgroups of 18-55, 56-69 and 70-plus years, and those subgroups contained around 150, 28 and 57 TCR-sequenced participants, respectively. Study-wide findings and limitations: No day 14 peak-response samples were available, so repertoires were characterized only after the peak T cell response. After two AZD1222 doses, both the breadth and the depth of spike-specific TCRs were significantly higher than at day 0 and than in MenACWY recipients. In the small 56-69-year group, the increase in depth fell short of significance, most likely because of low power. Vaccine-associated CD4 TCRs spanned the whole spike protein, with dominant responses in regions 160-218 and 743-854. Reportedly, close to half of the unique spike-specific TCRs recognized epitopes lying outside the regions that are mutated in the B.1.351 and B.1.1.7 variants. Conclusions about previously exposed vaccinees are limited, since just five or six AZD1222 recipients were seropositive for SARS-CoV-2 at baseline. Participants were mostly white British and included more females than males, and it was suggested by the authors that clonal diversity may have been underestimated.

The time point label, as the study defines it: baseline before first vaccination. Samples from vaccinated people were obtained from the UK trials COV001 and COV002, which included a single-blind randomized controlled phase 2/3 trial of AZD1222 (ChAdOx1 nCoV-19) in healthy adults. For TCRbeta chain sequencing, PBMC samples from trial participants were taken at day 0 and at day 28 after the second dose. CDR1 and CDR2, looked up from the germline V gene, are SGHDN and FVKESK. From cysteine to phenylalanine, the CDR3 is 14 amino acids long. Only the CDR3 DNA is retained, 42 bases long and in frame from the first base. The trim is 0 bases for V and 5 bases for J, with a gap of 8 bases between the germline ends. The CDR3 regions of human TCRbeta chains were subjected to immunosequencing. The study's own analysis went as follows. Repertoire TCRs were matched against a reference library of SARS-CoV-2-specific TCRs generated with the MIRA antigen-specificity platform. Breadth meant the fraction of unique TCRs that were SARS-CoV-2-associated, whereas depth meant the fraction of total T cells that were SARS-CoV-2-associated. Using the MIRA data, every spike-specific TCR was mapped to the spike region that the TCR reacted to and assigned to either a CD4 or a CD8 class. Log10-transformed breadth and depth values were compared by one-way ANOVA with Sidak's multiple comparisons tests. As stored in TCRdb, this immuneACCESS dataset retains in-frame rearrangements with V and J assigned. A fraction of the clones does not appear; measured against another copy, unresolved V genes explain less than half of the discrepancy, and the remainder lacks a known reason. D and trimming were read from the DNA, whereas the V and J calls and clone size are those reported in that table. This sample has fewer than 110,000 clones in its table, and approximately 90% of those were observed once. About 1.5% of the sample is taken by the ten largest.

This receptor was taken from an adult in good health. The sample in question was peripheral blood, obtained on day 0 of AZD1222 vaccination. Recombination connected TRBV14 to TRBJ1-3, and possibly TRBD1, on 5 matching bases. The DNA sequence is as follows: TGTGCCAGCAGCCAAGAGTTGGGGCGAAACACCATATATTTT. Translation gives CASSQELGRNTIYF.